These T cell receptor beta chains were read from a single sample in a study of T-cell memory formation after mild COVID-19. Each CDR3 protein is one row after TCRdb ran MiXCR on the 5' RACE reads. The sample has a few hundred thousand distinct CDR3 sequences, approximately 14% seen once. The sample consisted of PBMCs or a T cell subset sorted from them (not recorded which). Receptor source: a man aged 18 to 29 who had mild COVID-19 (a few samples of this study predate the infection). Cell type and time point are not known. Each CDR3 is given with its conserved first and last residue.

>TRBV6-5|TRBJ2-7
CASSYSSGEAYEQYF
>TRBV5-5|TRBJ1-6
CASSRGEYNSPLHF
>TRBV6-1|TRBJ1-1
CASSDRDPGNTEAFF
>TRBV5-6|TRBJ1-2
CASSFDSQGGYTF
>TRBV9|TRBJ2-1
CASSGGLAGGSNEQFF
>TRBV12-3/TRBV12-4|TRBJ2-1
CASRPGDPNEQFF
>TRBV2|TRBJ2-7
CASSVRADNEQYF
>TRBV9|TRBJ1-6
CASSPTGTTPLHF
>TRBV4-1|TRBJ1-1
CASSQANRGGTEAFF
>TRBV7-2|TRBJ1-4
CASGTGNEKLFF
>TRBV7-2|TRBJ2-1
CASSFKQVFLYPGYNEQFF
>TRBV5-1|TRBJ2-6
CASWPVGANVLTF
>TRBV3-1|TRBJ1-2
CASSQFREGYGYTF
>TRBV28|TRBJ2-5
CASTPGRLGVSETQYF
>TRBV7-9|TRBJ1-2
CASSLATLYGYTF
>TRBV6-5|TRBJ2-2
CASSYSGGPNTGELFF
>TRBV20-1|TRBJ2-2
CSAINPPANTGELFF
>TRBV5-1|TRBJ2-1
CASSSLPSDNEQFF
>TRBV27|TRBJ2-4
CASSRGAKNIQYF
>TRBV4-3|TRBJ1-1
CASSQALWGQLNTEAFF
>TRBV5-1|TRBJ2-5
CASSLVRGMIQTQYF
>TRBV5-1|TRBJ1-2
CASSARQGRSGYTF
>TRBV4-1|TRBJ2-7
CASSQQTSGYEQYF
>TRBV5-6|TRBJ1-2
CASSPPGQGNYGYTF
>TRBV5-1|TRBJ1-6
CASSRTRTENSPLHF
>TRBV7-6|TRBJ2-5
CASSAGVDQETQYF
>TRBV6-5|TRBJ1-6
CASSYTPVPNSPLHF
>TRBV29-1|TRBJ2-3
CSVGGPLGDTQYF
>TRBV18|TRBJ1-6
CASSPSRSYNSPLHF
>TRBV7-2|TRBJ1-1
CASSFDPGDPDTEAFF